This TCR beta chain was found in a study of OX40 agonist ivuxolimab in advanced cancers. At the level of the study: Dose-escalation patients suffered from hepatocellular carcinoma, melanoma, renal cell or head and neck cancer. Of mixed ages from roughly 23 to 80 and averaging roughly 64 years, the group was roughly 83% male. It was permissible to have had prior anti-PD-1, anti-PD-L1 or anti-CTLA-4 therapy, and about 40% had some.

The assay was immunoSEQ multiplex PCR, and TCRdb's table has in-frame clones only and misses some. The data contain about 64,000 clones, about 85% of them singletons. The TCR was taken from an adult with an advanced solid tumor such as melanoma, head and neck, liver or kidney cancer. The sequencing used CD4+ or CD8+ T cells sorted from blood, collected in a trial of the OX40 agonist ivuxolimab.

The DNA of the CDR3 is TGTGCCAGCAGGGACAGGGGAAGCAATCAGCCCCAGCATTTT. Its translation: CASRDRGSNQPQHF. The chain couples TRBV2 to TRBJ1-5; 9 bases fit TRBD1. V was pared by 6 bases and J by 1 base, with 1 base of the junction left unmatched. This CDR3 region has 14 residues. Germline lookup yields CDR1 SNHLY and CDR2 FYNNEI.